The sample holds one count of the clone carrying this TCR beta chain. What it recognizes is unknown. V lost 3 bases to trimming and J lost 0 bases, with 10 bases between them. The CDR3 is 15 amino acids. The germline V gene has CDR1 SGHDT and CDR2 YYEEEE. The data stem from a study of cytomegalovirus exposure and HLA in healthy donors. Study at large: Around 87 million unique TCRs, all from HLA-typed donors, were included in an early release of the data.

Points from the study as a whole: Prior analysis indicated that the majority of TCR beta V segments exhibited productivity approximately 90% or approximately 30% of the time. TCR beta chain V- and J-gene trimming was linked, in a later analysis, to a missense variant in DCLRE1C. In a later analysis, productive TCRs from donors in an Asian-associated ancestry cluster reportedly carried fewer N-insertions than the cohort mean.

The PCR used 60 Vbeta and 13 Jbeta primers. Method: immunoSEQ multiplex PCR; TCRdb's copy keeps in-frame clones and lacks some. The sample shows about 130,000 clones, about 77% of them seen only once. This sequence joins TRBV5-6 and TRBJ1-5, with D tentatively TRBD1 (6 bases). Input material: PBMCs. The clonotype comes from a male donor in good health and CMV-seronegative. The CDR3 nucleotides are TGTGCCAGCAGCTCGCAGGGGAATAGCAATCAGCCCCAGCATTTT. This translates into CASSSQGNSNQPQHF.